This TCR beta chain was sequenced for a study of T cells in Graves' hyperthyroidism and ophthalmopathy (dated by TCRdb to about 2019). Background for the entire study: Peripheral blood was collected at initial diagnosis, before any treatment. To identify distinguishing TCR V-J signatures, a discovery cohort of about 100 patients was used, comprising some 43 with Graves' ophthalmopathy and some 60 with stable Graves' hyperthyroidism. Prospective prediction of ophthalmopathy was tested in an independent validation cohort consisting of 18 to 20 hyperthyroidism patients and 17 patients who later progressed to ophthalmopathy. The 100 or so discovery patients were divided at random into training and test sets in a 7:3 ratio. The study also compared thyroid tissue and blood T-cell repertoires from several Graves' hyperthyroidism patients. Once sampling was done, hyperthyroidism patients were given methimazole at a starting dose of 30 mg daily, whereas ophthalmopathy patients were given high-dose intravenous methylprednisolone. The paper reports TCR Vbeta CDR3 sequencing of 135 peripheral blood samples: around 45 ophthalmopathy, 70 to 85 hyperthyroidism and around 17 progressor patients. On the study overall, not on this receptor specifically: During validation, the model predicted progression to ophthalmopathy a median of about 6.3 months ahead of onset, with almost 71% sensitivity and roughly 75% specificity. Sample size was not statistically predetermined, and blinding of investigators to group allocation was not performed. In cross-validation, a model built on a 13 V-J signature told ophthalmopathy apart from stable hyperthyroidism with under 90% sensitivity and 81% to 82% specificity, and in testing the same model reached 80%/75%. Blood samples also contained most of the expanded thyroid clonotypes (frequency above 0.001), which suggests that blood repertoires may reflect thyroid immune responses.

Amplification of TCR beta CDR3 regions was carried out from RNA transcripts. The first round of RT-PCR for the TCR CDR3 was performed with the HTBI primer set and the Qiagen OneStep RT-PCR kit. A second multiplex PCR round built the libraries, followed by size selection and purification. Paired-end sequencing of the libraries was performed with 100 bp reads on an Illumina HiSeq2000. On the authors' methods: SOAPnuke was used to process the raw data, with reads discarded if the reads contained adapters or uncalled bases, had a mean Phred below 15, or lacked an exact constant-primer or identifier match. COPE v1.2.5 was used to merge high-quality paired reads, and clonotypes were defined as unique nucleotide sequences. MiTCR v1.1 was used to align clonotypes to the IMGT TRBV, TRBD and TRBJ reference segments. Analysis was restricted to V-J combinations with a frequency above 0.0001, which covered just over 98% of repertoires. A TCS score was defined as the ratio of F50 (clonal expansion) to E x V (chaos), with BLOSUM62-based TCRdist applied between CDR3 peptides within each V-J. Welch's t-statistics and random forest reduced roughly 500 V-J features to under 15, which were used in a naive Bayes classifier (R e1071). Starting from the raw public reads, TCRdb applied fastp trimming at Q25, assembled clones with MiXCR and retained in-frame beta chains. Every entry covers one CDR3 protein and lists the most common genes and DNA from its rows. TCRdb's processing, not the authors' own work, is the source of the V and J calls. This sample holds about 690,000 distinct CDR3 sequences; 17% were observed only once. The biggest ten clones account for less than 20% of the sample.

The CDR3 starts with the cysteine, ends with the phenylalanine, and has 14 residues. The DNA shown is the 42-base CDR3, in frame from base 1. Via the germline V gene, CDR1 is SGDLS and CDR2 YYNGEE. Germline trimming: 4 bases from V, 8 bases from J; junction bases outside gene matches: 4. This clonotype was detected ten times or more. Its antigen is not yet known. Base qualities are missing; no much larger clone stands one base away. A patient counted as having stable Graves' hyperthyroidism if no progression to ophthalmopathy occurred over 18 months of follow-up. Hyperthyroidism patients were aged 18 to 65 years and newly diagnosed, with disease duration of less than 2 months. Exclusion was applied to patients with uncontrolled infections, other autoimmune diseases, pregnancy or lactation. Clinical symptoms, serum thyroxine and TRAb, thyroid ultrasound, and orbital computed tomography formed the basis for the diagnoses. PBMCs were isolated from about 10 ml of fresh peripheral blood by Ficoll-Paque density gradient centrifugation. Total RNA was extracted with Trizol reagent, and quality was checked on an Agilent 2100 Bioanalyzer.

The clonotype comes from a man aged 50 to 60 with Graves' hyperthyroidism. This receptor chain uses TRBV9 and TRBJ1-6; 9 middle bases align to TRBD1. The sequencing sample was made of blood. The CDR3 sequence is CASSRWDRDSPLHF. The DNA sequence is TGTGCCAGCAGCCGCTGGGACAGGGATTCACCCCTCCACTTT.